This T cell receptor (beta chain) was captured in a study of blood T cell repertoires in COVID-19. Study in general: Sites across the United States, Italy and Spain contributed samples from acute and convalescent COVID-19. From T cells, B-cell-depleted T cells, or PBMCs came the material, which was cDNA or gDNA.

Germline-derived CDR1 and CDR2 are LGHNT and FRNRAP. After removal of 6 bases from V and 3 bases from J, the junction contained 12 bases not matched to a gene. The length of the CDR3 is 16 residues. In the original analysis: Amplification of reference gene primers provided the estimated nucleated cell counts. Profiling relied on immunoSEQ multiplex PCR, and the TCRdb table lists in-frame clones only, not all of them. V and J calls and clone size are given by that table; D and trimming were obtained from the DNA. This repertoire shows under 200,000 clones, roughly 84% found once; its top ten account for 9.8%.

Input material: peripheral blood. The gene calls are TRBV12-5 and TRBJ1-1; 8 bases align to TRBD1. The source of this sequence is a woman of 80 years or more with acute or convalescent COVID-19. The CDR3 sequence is CASGPGTGRGDTEAFF. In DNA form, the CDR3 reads TGTGCTAGTGGCCCCGGGACAGGCCGGGGGGACACTGAAGCTTTCTTT.